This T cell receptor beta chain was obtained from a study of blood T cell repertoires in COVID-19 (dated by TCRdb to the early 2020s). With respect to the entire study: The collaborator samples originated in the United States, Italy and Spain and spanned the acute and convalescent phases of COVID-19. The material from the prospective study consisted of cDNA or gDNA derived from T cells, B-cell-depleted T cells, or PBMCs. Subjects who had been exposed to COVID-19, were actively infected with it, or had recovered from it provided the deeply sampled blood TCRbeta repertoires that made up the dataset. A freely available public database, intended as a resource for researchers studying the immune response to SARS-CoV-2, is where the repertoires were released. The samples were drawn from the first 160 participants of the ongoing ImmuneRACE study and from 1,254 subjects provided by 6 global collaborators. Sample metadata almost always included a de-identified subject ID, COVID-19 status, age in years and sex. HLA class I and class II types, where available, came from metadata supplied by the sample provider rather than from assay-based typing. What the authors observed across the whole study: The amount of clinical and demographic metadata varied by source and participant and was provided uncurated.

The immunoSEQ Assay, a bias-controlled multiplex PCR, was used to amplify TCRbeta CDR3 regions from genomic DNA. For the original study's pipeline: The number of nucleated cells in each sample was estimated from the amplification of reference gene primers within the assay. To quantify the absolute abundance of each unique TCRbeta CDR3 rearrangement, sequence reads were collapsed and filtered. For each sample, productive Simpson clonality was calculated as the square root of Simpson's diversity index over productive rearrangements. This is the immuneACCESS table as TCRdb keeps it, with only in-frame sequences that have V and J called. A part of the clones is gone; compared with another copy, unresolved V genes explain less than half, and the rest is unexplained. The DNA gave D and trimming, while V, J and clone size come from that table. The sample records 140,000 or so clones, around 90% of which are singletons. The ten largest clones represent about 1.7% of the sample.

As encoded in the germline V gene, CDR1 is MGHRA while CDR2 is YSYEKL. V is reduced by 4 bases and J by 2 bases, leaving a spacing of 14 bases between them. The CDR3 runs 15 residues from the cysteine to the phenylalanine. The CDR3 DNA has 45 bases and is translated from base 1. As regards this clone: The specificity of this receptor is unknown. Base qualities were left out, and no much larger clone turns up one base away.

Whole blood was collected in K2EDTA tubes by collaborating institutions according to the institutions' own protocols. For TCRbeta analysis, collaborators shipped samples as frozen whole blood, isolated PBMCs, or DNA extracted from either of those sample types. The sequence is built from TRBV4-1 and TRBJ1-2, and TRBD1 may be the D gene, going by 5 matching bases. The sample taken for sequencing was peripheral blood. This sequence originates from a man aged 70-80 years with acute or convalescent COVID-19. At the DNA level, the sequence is TGCGCCAGCAGCCCCCAAGGTGGGGGGAACTATGGCTACACCTTC. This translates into CASSPQGGGNYGYTF.